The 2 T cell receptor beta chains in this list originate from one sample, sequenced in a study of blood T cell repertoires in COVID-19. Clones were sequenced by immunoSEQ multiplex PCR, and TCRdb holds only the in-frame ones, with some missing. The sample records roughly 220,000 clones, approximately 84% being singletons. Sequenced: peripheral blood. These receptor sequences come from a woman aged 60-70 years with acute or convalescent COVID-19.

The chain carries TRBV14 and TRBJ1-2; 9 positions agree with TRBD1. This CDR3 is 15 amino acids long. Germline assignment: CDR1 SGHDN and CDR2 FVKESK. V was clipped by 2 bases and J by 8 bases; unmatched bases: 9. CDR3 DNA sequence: TGTGCCAGCAGCCAACCGGGACAGGGAGGGCGAGGCTACACCTTC. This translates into CASSQPGQGGRGYTF.

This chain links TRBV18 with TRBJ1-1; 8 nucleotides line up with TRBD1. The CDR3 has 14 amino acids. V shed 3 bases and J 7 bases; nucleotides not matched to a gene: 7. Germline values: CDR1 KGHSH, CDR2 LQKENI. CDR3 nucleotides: TGTGCCAGCTCACCTCTACCGGGACAGGTTGAAGCTTTCTTT. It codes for CASSPLPGQVEAFF.